The rows below give T cell receptor beta chains drawn from one sample of a study of CD8 T cells in Susac syndrome. TCRdb re-analysed the immunoSEQ multiplex PCR reads in MiXCR, keeping a single row per CDR3 protein. The table lists some 160,000 distinct CDR3 sequences, about 95% of them singletons. Sequencing used CD8+ T cells from PBMCs. The receptors shown here come from a human donor with multiple sclerosis. The CDR3 runs from the conserved cysteine through the conserved F or W. A D gene is named only where the DNA matches it firmly. Not every row has a clone size; where given, it reads once, few, many or a size class.

D: -
J: TRBJ1-4
V: TRBV25-1
size: -
DNA: TGTGCCAGCGCCTTCGGGGAAAAACTGTTTTTT
CDR3: CASAFGEKLFF

D: TRBD1
J: TRBJ2-7
V: TRBV9
size: -
DNA: TGTGCCAGCAGTCCGACAGGGGCTGGGGAGCAGTACTTC
CDR3: CASSPTGAGEQYF

D: -
J: TRBJ1-2
V: TRBV20-1
size: -
DNA: TGCAGTGCTAGATTCCGGGGCGGTGGCTACACCTTC
CDR3: CSARFRGGGYTF

D: -
J: TRBJ2-5
V: TRBV5-1
size: -
DNA: TGCGCCAGCAGGTCAGGACAACTCAAAGAGACCCAGTACTTC
CDR3: CASRSGQLKETQYF

D: -
J: TRBJ2-1
V: TRBV19
size: -
DNA: TGTGCCAGTAGTATCCGAGTGAAGGATGAGCAGTTCTTC
CDR3: CASSIRVKDEQFF

D: -
J: TRBJ2-7
V: TRBV3-1
size: -
DNA: TGTGCCAGCAGCCATCCCAGGGACTCTGGCTACGAGCAGTACTTC
CDR3: CASSHPRDSGYEQYF

D: -
J: TRBJ2-5
V: TRBV5-6
size: -
DNA: TGTGCCAGCAGCTCCATACAAGAGACCCAGTACTTC
CDR3: CASSSIQETQYF

D: -
J: TRBJ2-7
V: TRBV29-1
size: -
DNA: TGCAGCGTTGTGCATTGGACATTATCCTCCTACGAGCAGTACTTC
CDR3: CSVVHWTLSSYEQYF

D: -
J: TRBJ2-7
V: TRBV27
size: -
DNA: TGTGCCAGCAGTTCAAACAGGGAATCCTACGAGCAGTACTTC
CDR3: CASSSNRESYEQYF

D: -
J: TRBJ2-7
V: TRBV21-1
size: -
DNA: TGTGCCAGGTCTCTTCCCCAGGGGGCGCGGTACGAGCAGTACTTC
CDR3: CARSLPQGARYEQYF

D: -
J: TRBJ2-6
V: TRBV29-1
size: -
DNA: TGCAGCGTTGTTGGTAGCTCTGGGGCCAACGTCCTGACTTTC
CDR3: CSVVGSSGANVLTF

D: TRBD2
J: TRBJ2-2
V: TRBV28
size: -
DNA: TGTGCCAGTGAGGGGAGGGCTCGCACCGGGGAGCTGTTTTTT
CDR3: CASEGRARTGELFF

D: -
J: TRBJ1-4
V: TRBV12-3/TRBV12-4
size: -
DNA: TGTGCCAGCAGGGGGTCGCCGTTTTATGAAAAACTGTTTTTT
CDR3: CASRGSPFYEKLFF

D: -
J: TRBJ2-4
V: TRBV27
size: -
DNA: TGTGCCAGCAGTTTAGAGGGGCTAGCCAAAAACATTCAGTACTTC
CDR3: CASSLEGLAKNIQYF

D: -
J: TRBJ1-1
V: TRBV14
size: -
DNA: TGTGCCAGCGGGGGTGTGCGAGCTGAAGCTTTCTTT
CDR3: CASGGVRAEAFF

D: TRBD2
J: TRBJ2-7
V: TRBV11-2
size: -
DNA: TGTGCCAGCAGCTTTGAGTCGTGGAGACTAGCGGGACCCTCATCCTACGAGCAGTACTTC
CDR3: CASSFESWRLAGPSSYEQYF

D: TRBD1
J: TRBJ2-3
V: TRBV2
size: -
DNA: TGTGCCAGCAGGGACAGGGGACGAGATACGCAGTATTTT
CDR3: CASRDRGRDTQYF

D: -
J: TRBJ2-7
V: TRBV6-1
size: -
DNA: TGTGCCAGCAGTGACTCCCCGGGGATTGAGTACGAGCAGTACTTC
CDR3: CASSDSPGIEYEQYF

D: -
J: TRBJ2-3
V: TRBV12-3/TRBV12-4
size: -
DNA: TGTGCCAGCAGTCCTTTACATAGCTCCCTGAAAGATACGCAGTATTTT
CDR3: CASSPLHSSLKDTQYF

D: TRBD2
J: TRBJ2-3
V: TRBV20-1
size: -
DNA: TGCAGCACCACGGGACTAGCGACTTCAGATACGCAGTATTTT
CDR3: CSTTGLATSDTQYF

D: -
J: TRBJ1-2
V: TRBV20-1
size: -
DNA: TGCAGTGCCACTATTCCCTCGGACATCGTTAATGGCTACACCTTC
CDR3: CSATIPSDIVNGYTF

D: TRBD2
J: TRBJ2-1
V: TRBV29-1
size: -
DNA: TGCAGCGTTGTGGGGACTAGCGGGAAGTCTTACAATGAGCAGTTCTTC
CDR3: CSVVGTSGKSYNEQFF

D: -
J: TRBJ2-1
V: TRBV19
size: -
DNA: TGTGCCAGTAGCCCACTCCCCTGGGGGAATGAGCAGTTCTTC
CDR3: CASSPLPWGNEQFF

D: -
J: TRBJ2-7
V: TRBV29-1
size: once
DNA: TGCAGCGTTGAAGATGTGAAGGAGCAGTACTTC
CDR3: CSVEDVKEQYF

D: -
J: TRBJ2-3
V: TRBV11-2
size: -
DNA: TGTGCCAGCAGCTCAACCGTCGCGGGTGCCCCGGCAGATACGCAGTATTTT
CDR3: CASSSTVAGAPADTQYF

D: TRBD1
J: TRBJ2-7
V: TRBV2
size: -
DNA: TGTGCCAGCAGGGGCAACCAGGGACAGAATCCCTACGAGCAGTACTTC
CDR3: CASRGNQGQNPYEQYF

D: -
J: TRBJ2-7
V: TRBV27
size: -
DNA: TGTGCCAGCAGTTTCGGTCCGGGGAACGAGCAGTACTTC
CDR3: CASSFGPGNEQYF

D: -
J: TRBJ2-1
V: TRBV24-1
size: once
DNA: TGTGCCACCAGTGCCAGCGGGTTTTTCGATGAGCAGTTCTTC
CDR3: CATSASGFFDEQFF

D: -
J: TRBJ2-1
V: TRBV4-1
size: -
DNA: TGCGCCAGCAGCCAAGATGCCCAGTTACAGTTCTTC
CDR3: CASSQDAQLQFF

D: -
J: TRBJ1-5
V: TRBV20-1
size: -
DNA: TGCAGTGCTCCAGGGGATGGCAATCAGCCCCAGCATTTT
CDR3: CSAPGDGNQPQHF

D: -
J: TRBJ2-5
V: TRBV18
size: -
DNA: TGTGCCAGCTCTCGGGACGGGGAGGAGACCCAGTACTTC
CDR3: CASSRDGEETQYF

D: TRBD1
J: TRBJ2-7
V: TRBV7-9
size: -
DNA: TGTGCCAGCAGCCCGCGACAGGGGGCGACCTACGAGCAGTACTTC
CDR3: CASSPRQGATYEQYF

D: -
J: TRBJ2-5
V: TRBV7-8
size: -
DNA: TGTGCCAGCAGCTTAGCGGGGGGCGTTGAGACCCAGTACTTC
CDR3: CASSLAGGVETQYF

D: TRBD2
J: TRBJ2-5
V: TRBV9
size: -
DNA: TGTGCCAGCAGCCCGGGAGCGGGGTTCCAAGAGACCCAGTACTTC
CDR3: CASSPGAGFQETQYF

D: -
J: TRBJ2-5
V: TRBV27
size: -
DNA: TGTGCCAGCAGTGGGTCGACCTCGCTGGCAGAGTACTTC
CDR3: CASSGSTSLAEYF

D: -
J: TRBJ2-1
V: TRBV4-1
size: once
DNA: TGCGCCAGCAGCCAACCCTACGATGAGCAGTTCTTC
CDR3: CASSQPYDEQFF

D: TRBD1
J: TRBJ2-4
V: TRBV2
size: -
DNA: TGTGCCAGCAGACGGGACAGGGGGCAGGCCAAAAACATTCAGTACTTC
CDR3: CASRRDRGQAKNIQYF